The entry below describes one T cell receptor beta chain. The target antigen is unknown. Trimming took off 2 bases at V and 8 bases at J, with 12 bases between the two ends. The CDR3 is 14 amino acids. Germline V gene sequence: CDR1 SGHTA, CDR2 FQGNSA. The data belong to a study of shared clonotypes between healthy human individuals. Whole-study context: Donors, aged 18 to 49, were a couple of women and three men. Study-wide results and caveats: Sampling used blood alone; tissue repertoires probably differ.

Sequenced by immunoSEQ multiplex PCR; TCRdb stores in-frame clones only, minus some. The table lists a few hundred thousand clones, around 97% of them singletons. The genes are TRBV7-2 and TRBJ2-2; D is perhaps TRBD1 (6 bases). The receptor's source is a woman aged 30 to 39 in good health. The sample comprised naive CD4+ T cells sorted from blood. Subset meaning: CD45RA+ positively selected. The CDR3 loop is CASSLYQTGGELFF. The CDR3 DNA sequence: TGTGCCAGCAGCTTATATCAGACAGGAGGGGAGCTGTTTTTT. Complete variable domain (other parts from reference TRBV7-2 and TRBJ2-2): GAGVSQSPSNKVTEKGKDVELRCDPISGHTALYWYRQSLGQGLEFLIYFQGNSAPDKSGLPSDRFSAERTGGSVSTLTIQRTQQEDSAVYLCASSLYQTGGELFFGEGSRLTVL.